Included here is one TCR beta chain sequence, with context. Antigen specificity is unknown. The sample is drawn from a study of cytomegalovirus exposure and HLA in healthy donors. Study-wide findings and caveats: In the analysis, some V segments, TRBV6-2 and TRBV6-3 included, were excluded as indistinguishable.

This CDR3 spans 15 amino acids. Trimming took off 0 bases at V and 2 bases at J, with 9 bases between the two ends. CDR1 and CDR2 (germline): SGDLS, YYNGEE. The PCR ran on 60 Vbeta and 13 Jbeta primers. The method was immunoSEQ multiplex PCR; TCRdb's version includes in-frame clones alone and lacks a portion of them. The sample includes 140,000 to 150,000 clones, about 74% seen only once; the top ten take about an eighth. This TCR came from a man aged 40-55 years in good health and CMV-seropositive. This sequence joins TRBV9 and TRBJ1-3; D is possibly TRBD1 (6 bases). Sequenced sample: PBMCs. The CDR3 bases are TGTGCCAGCAGCGTAGAAGGGGGGGCTGGAAACACCATATATTTT. Protein: CASSVEGGAGNTIYF. The entire variable domain, with the rest obtained from reference TRBV9 and TRBJ1-3, is as follows: DSGVTQTPKHLITATGQRVTLRCSPRSGDLSVYWYQQSLDQGLQFLIQYYNGEERAKGNILERFSAQQFPDLHSELNLSSLELGDSALYFCASSVEGGAGNTIYFGEGSWLTVV.